The TCR beta chain under discussion was sequenced for a study of T cells expressing NK-cell markers. Findings of the study overall: No clear determination of HCMV specificity was made for expanded NKG2C+ T cell clones.

Comments on this clonotype: Its antigen is unidentified.

Synthesis of TCR beta cDNA relied on 5'RACE template switching carrying UMIs. TCRdb reprocessed the 5' RACE reads; each CDR3 protein has one entry and no DNA is given. The listing records under 600,000 distinct CDR3 sequences. CDR1 and CDR2 from the germline V gene are MDHEN and SYDVKM. The CDR3 covers 13 residues. This TCR derives from a woman aged 45-59 years in good health. The genes are TRBV28 and TRBJ1-2; TCRdb lists TRBD1, though no DNA is available to test this call. The specimen sequenced was blood T cells: a sorted CD56 or NKG2C T cell subset, CD4+ or CD8+ T cells, or bulk PBMC T cells (not recorded which). The CDR3 reads CASSLLGDYGYTF.